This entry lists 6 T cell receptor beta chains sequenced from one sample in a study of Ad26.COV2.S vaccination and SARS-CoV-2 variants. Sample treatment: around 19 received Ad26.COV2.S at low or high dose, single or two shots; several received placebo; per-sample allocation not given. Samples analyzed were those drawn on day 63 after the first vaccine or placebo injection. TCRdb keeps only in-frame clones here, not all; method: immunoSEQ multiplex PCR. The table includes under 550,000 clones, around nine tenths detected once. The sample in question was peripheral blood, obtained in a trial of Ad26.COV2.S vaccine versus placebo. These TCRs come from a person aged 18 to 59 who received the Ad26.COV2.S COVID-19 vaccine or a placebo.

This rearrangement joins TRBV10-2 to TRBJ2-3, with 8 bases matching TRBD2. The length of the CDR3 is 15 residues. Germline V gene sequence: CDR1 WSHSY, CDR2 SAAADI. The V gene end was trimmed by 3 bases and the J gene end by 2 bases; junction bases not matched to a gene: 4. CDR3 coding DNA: TGCGCCAGCAGTGAACAGCGGGGGACCACAGATACGCAGTATTTT. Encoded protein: CASSEQRGTTDTQYF.

DNA for the CDR3: TGTGCCAGCAGCGACCGGATTGGACTAGTTGGCACAGATACGCAGTATTTT. It translates to CASSDRIGLVGTDTQYF. The rearrangement joins TRBV9 to TRBJ2-3; 7 bases align to TRBD2. The CDR3 runs 17 residues. The V gene end was trimmed by 3 bases and the J gene end by 1 base; junction bases not matched to a gene: 11. The germline V gene has CDR1 SGDLS and CDR2 YYNGEE.

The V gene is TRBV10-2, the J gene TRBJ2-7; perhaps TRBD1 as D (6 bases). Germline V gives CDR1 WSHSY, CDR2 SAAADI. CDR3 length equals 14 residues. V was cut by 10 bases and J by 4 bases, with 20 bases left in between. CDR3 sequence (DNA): TGCGCCACCAAAGGTGGCGCAGGGACATACGAGCAGTACTTC. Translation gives CATKGGAGTYEQYF.

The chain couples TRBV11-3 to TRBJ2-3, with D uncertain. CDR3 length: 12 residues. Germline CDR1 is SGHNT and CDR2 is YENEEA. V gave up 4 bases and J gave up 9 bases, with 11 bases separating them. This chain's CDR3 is CASSSVSLTQYF. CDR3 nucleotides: TGTGCCAGCAGCTCTGTCAGTTTGACGCAGTATTTT.

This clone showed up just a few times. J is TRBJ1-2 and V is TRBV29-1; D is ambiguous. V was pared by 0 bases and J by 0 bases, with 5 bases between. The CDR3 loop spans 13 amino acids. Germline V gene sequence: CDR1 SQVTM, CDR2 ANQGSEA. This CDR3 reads CSVEDGTNYGYTF. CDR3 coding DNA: TGCAGCGTTGAAGACGGAACTAACTATGGCTACACCTTC.

CDR3 bases: TGTGCCAGCAGCCCAGACAGGGTAATAACTGGGGCCAACGTCCTGACTTTC. Protein sequence: CASSPDRVITGANVLTF. The chain recombines TRBV5-6 with TRBJ2-6, with 7 bases aligning to TRBD1. This CDR3 is 17 amino acids long. The germline V gene encodes CDR1 SGHDT and CDR2 YYEEEE. V lost 4 bases to trimming and J lost 2 bases; unmatched junction nucleotides: 9.